The 9 T cell receptor beta chains below all came from one sample that was sequenced in a study of blood T cell repertoires in COVID-19 (dated by TCRdb to 2018 to 2021). The library was obtained by the immunoSEQ multiplex PCR assay. TCRdb obtained this table from immuneACCESS and retained in-frame rearrangements with V and J assigned. These tables miss some clones; where compared with another copy, unresolved V genes account for less than half of the shortfall, and the remainder is unexplained. In all, the sample holds around 280,000 clones, and roughly 89% of those were seen once. The ten biggest clones cover 1.7% of the sample. The sequencing input was PBMCs or T cells enriched from blood (not recorded which). The receptors shown here come from a woman aged 40 to 50 who had recovered from COVID-19.

The CDR3 region is CARSESTQGVNTEAFF. In DNA, the CDR3 is TGTGCCAGAAGCGAATCTACACAGGGAGTGAACACTGAAGCTTTCTTT. The rearrangement links TRBV7-5 to TRBJ1-1; the table's D call, TRBD1, was not checked against the DNA. TRBV7-5 is a documented pseudogene. This CDR3 contains 16 residues.

The chain is built from TRBV6-6 and TRBJ2-1; D not certain. Germline V gene data show CDR1 as MNHNY and CDR2 as SVGAGI (reference sequence). Trimming left V 7 bases short and J 0 bases short, with 10 bases between. The CDR3 is 14 residues long. This chain's CDR3 is CASMWAVSYNEQFF. In DNA form, the CDR3 reads TGTGCCAGCATGTGGGCAGTCTCCTACAATGAGCAGTTCTTC.

J is TRBJ2-5 and V is TRBV10-1, with 7 bases identical to TRBD1. The CDR3 extends over 13 amino acids. Trimming removed 4 bases from V and 1 base from J; junction bases left unmatched: 0. Germline CDR1 WNHNN, CDR2 SYGVQD (reference sequence). CDR3 nucleotides: TGCGCCAGCAGTGCAGGGGGCCAAGAGACCCAGTACTTC. It translates to CASSAGGQETQYF.

This sequence joins TRBV27 and TRBJ1-1, with 10 bases matching TRBD1. V was pared by 5 bases and J by 0 bases, with 9 bases of the junction left unmatched. Germline values: CDR1 MNHEY, CDR2 SMNVEV (reference sequence). CDR3 length equals 17 residues. CDR3 residues: CASSPADRGLMNTEAFF. In DNA form, the CDR3 reads TGTGCCAGCAGTCCTGCAGACAGGGGGCTTATGAACACTGAAGCTTTCTTT.

A word on this clone: In the same sample, other DNA sequences code for this CDR3. The CDR3 DNA reads TGCGCCAGCAGCTTCGGCGGGAACACTGAAGCTTTCTTT. This translates into CASSFGGNTEAFF. The rearrangement joins TRBV5-1 to TRBJ1-1; D is unclear. V gave up 2 bases and J gave up 1 base, with 6 bases separating them. This CDR3 has 13 amino acids. Germline lookup yields CDR1 SGHRS and CDR2 YFSETQ.

This clone appeared many times. V gene TRBV5-1 combines with J gene TRBJ2-7; D unclear. V lost 2 bases, J lost 0 bases, and 12 bases lay in between. Germline CDR1 SGHRS, CDR2 YFSETQ. The CDR3 is made up of 15 amino acids. The CDR3 nucleotides are TGCGCCAGCAGCTTTGGTCGCGGTATCTCCTACGAGCAGTACTTC. Its translation: CASSFGRGISYEQYF.

This sequence joins TRBV2 and TRBJ1-2; TRBD1 aligns across 7 bases. This CDR3 contains 13 residues. Trimming took 6 bases from V and 2 from J; bases not matched to a gene: 3. CDR1 and CDR2 (germline): SNHLY, FYNNEI. CDR3 amino acids: CASREGANYGYTF. The CDR3 DNA sequence: TGTGCCAGCAGGGAGGGGGCGAACTATGGCTACACCTTC.

The V and J genes are TRBV7-8 and TRBJ1-1; D unclear. Trimming stripped 6 bases from V and 1 base from J, with 12 bases between. Germline V gene sequence: CDR1 SGHVS, CDR2 FQNEAQ. The CDR3 is 14 residues long. CDR3 region: CASSPPPGNTEAFF. In DNA form, the CDR3 reads TGTGCCAGCAGTCCACCCCCAGGGAACACTGAAGCTTTCTTT.

The chain carries TRBV5-8 and TRBJ1-3; no definite D call. From germline, CDR1 is SGHTS and CDR2 YDEGEE. With 2 bases removed from V and 4 bases from J, the gap between germline ends came to 19 bases. The CDR3 loop spans 17 amino acids. CDR3 amino acids: CASSLQAGRISGNTIYF. CDR3 coding DNA: TGTGCCAGCAGCTTACAAGCCGGGAGAATCTCCGGAAACACCATATATTTT.